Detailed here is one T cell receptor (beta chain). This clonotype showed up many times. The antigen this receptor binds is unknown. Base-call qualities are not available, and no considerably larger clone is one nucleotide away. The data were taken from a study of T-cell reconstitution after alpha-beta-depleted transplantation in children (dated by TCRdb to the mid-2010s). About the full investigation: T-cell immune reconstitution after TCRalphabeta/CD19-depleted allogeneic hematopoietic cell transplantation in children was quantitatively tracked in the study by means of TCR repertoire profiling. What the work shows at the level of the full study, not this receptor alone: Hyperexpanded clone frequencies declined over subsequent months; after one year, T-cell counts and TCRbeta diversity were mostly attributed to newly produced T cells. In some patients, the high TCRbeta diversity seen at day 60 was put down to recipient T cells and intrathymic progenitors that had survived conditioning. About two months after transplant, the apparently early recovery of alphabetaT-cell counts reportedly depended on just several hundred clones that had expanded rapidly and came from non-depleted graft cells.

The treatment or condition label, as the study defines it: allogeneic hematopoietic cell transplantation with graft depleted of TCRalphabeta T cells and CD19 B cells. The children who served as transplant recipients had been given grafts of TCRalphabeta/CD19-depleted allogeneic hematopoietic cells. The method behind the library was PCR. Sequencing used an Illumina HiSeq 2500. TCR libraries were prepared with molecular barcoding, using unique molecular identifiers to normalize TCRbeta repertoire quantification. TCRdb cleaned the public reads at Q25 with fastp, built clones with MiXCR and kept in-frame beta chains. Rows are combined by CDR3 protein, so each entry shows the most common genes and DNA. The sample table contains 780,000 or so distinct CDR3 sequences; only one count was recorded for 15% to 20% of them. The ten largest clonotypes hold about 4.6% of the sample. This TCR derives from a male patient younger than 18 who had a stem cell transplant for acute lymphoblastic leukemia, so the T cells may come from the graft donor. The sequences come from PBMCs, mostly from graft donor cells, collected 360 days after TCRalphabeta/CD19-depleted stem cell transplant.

The DNA is as follows: TGTGCCAGCAGCTTGACGACTAGCGGAGGGGGCAATGAGCAGTTCTTC. The translation is CASSLTTSGGGNEQFF. In this chain, TRBV5-6 is recombined with TRBJ2-1, with TRBD2 matching 9 junction bases. Inclusive of the bounding cysteine and phenylalanine, the CDR3 is 16 residues long. The entry retains the CDR3 DNA only, 48 bases that are in frame from base 1. In the germline V gene, CDR1 corresponds to SGHDT and CDR2 to YYEEEE. V ends up 1 base short and J 6 bases short, with an unmatched junction base count of 8.